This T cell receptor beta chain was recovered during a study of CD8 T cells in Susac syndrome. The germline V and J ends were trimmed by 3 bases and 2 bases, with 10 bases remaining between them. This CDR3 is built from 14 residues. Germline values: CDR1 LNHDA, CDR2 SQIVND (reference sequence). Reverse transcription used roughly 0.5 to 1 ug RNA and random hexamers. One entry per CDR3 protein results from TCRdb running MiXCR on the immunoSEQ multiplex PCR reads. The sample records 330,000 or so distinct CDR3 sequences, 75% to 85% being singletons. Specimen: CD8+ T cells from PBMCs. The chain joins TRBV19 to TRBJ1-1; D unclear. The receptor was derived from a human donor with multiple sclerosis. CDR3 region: CASSIWQANTEAFF. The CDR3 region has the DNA TGTGCCAGTAGTATTTGGCAAGCTAACACTGAAGCTTTCTTT.